The T cell receptor beta chain described here comes from a study of blood T cell repertoires in COVID-19. V lost 2 bases, J lost 0 bases, and 4 bases stayed unmatched. CDR3 length: 17 amino acids. Looked up from germline, CDR1 is SGHAT and CDR2 is FQNNGV. Sequencing used immunoSEQ multiplex PCR; TCRdb keeps in-frame clones, though not all of them. In the table there are about 310,000 clones, about 87% of which are singletons. This clone was detected a few times. The chain couples TRBV11-2 to TRBJ2-1, with 10 bases identical to TRBD2. This TCR was recovered from a man in his sixties or seventies with acute or convalescent COVID-19. Sequencing was done on a sample of peripheral blood. The DNA for the CDR3 is TGTGCCAGCAGCTTATGGCTAGCGGGAGCCTCCTACAATGAGCAGTTCTTC. As protein: CASSLWLAGASYNEQFF.